Given below is one T cell receptor (beta chain) in context. These data belong to a study of blood T cell repertoires in COVID-19. Here immunoSEQ multiplex PCR was the method, and the copy in TCRdb shows in-frame clones only, minus some. The profile shows about 170,000 clones, 85% of them singletons. The receptor's source is a human donor with acute or convalescent COVID-19. The donor label of this sample is uncertain. Material: peripheral blood.

The CDR3 DNA sequence: TGTGCCAGCAGCTTGGCCGGGACAAGAGGAACCCATGGAAACACCATATATTTT. This codes for CASSLAGTRGTHGNTIYF. The V and J genes are TRBV5-8 and TRBJ1-3; possible D gene TRBD1, 6 bases. Germline loops: CDR1 SGHTS, CDR2 YDEGEE. The CDR3 consists of 18 residues. V was pared by 0 bases and J by 3 bases, with 19 bases between.